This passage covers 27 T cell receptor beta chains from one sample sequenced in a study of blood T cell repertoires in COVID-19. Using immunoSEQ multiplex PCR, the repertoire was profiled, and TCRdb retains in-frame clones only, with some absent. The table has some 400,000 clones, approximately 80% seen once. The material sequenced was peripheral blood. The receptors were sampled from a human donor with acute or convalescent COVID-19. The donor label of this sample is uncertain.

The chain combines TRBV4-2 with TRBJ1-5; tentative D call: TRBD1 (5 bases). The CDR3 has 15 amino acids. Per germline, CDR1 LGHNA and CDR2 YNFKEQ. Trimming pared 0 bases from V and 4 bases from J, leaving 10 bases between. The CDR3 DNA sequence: TGTGCCAGCAGCCAAGATTGGGGGGGAAATCAGCCCCAGCATTTT. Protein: CASSQDWGGNQPQHF.

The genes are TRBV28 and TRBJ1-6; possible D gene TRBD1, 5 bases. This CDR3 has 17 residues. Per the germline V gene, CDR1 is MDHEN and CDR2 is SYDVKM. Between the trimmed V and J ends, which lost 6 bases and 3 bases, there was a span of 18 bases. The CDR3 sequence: CASRPQGVGGYNSPLHF. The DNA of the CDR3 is TGTGCCAGCAGACCCCAGGGAGTGGGGGGCTATAATTCACCCCTCCACTTT.

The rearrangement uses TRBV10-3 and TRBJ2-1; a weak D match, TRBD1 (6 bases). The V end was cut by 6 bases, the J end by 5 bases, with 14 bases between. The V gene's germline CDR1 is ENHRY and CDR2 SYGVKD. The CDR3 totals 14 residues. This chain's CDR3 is CAIRHREPHNEQFF. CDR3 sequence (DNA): TGTGCCATCAGGCACAGGGAACCCCACAATGAGCAGTTCTTC.

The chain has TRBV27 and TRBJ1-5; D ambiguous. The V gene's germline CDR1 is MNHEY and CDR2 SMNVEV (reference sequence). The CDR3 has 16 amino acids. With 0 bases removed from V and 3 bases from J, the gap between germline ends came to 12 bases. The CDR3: CASSLSLRGDNQPQHF. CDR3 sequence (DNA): TGTGCCAGCAGTTTATCGCTCCGGGGTGACAATCAGCCCCAGCATTTT.

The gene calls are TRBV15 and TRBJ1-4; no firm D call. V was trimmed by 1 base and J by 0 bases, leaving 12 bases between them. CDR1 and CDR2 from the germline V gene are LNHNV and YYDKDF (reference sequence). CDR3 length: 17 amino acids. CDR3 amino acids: CATSRGQPQSTNEKLFF. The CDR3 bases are TGTGCCACCAGCAGAGGCCAACCACAGTCAACTAATGAAAAACTGTTTTTT.

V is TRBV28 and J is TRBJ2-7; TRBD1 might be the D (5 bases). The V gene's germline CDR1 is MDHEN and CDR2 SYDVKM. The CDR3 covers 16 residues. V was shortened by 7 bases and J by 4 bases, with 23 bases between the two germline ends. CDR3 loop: CASMTPGQGSLYEQYF. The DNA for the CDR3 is TGTGCCAGCATGACACCTGGCCAGGGCTCTTTGTACGAGCAGTACTTC.

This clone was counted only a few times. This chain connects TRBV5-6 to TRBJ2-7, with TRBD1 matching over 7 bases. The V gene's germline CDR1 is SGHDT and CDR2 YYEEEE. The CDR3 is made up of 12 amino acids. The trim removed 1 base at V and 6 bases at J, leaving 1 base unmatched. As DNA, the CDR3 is TGTGCCAGCAGCTTGCCAGGGGGCGAGCAGTACTTC. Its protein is CASSLPGGEQYF. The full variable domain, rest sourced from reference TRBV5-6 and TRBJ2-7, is DAGVTQSPTHLIKTRGQQVTLRCSPKSGHDTVSWYQQALGQGPQFIFQYYEEEERQRGNFPDRFSGHQFPNYSSELNVNALLLGDSALYLCASSLPGGEQYFGPGTRLTVT.

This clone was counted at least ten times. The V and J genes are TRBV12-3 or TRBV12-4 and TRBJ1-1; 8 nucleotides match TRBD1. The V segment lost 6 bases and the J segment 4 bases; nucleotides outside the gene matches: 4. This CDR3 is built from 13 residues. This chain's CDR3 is CASRATGVTEAFF. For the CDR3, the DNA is TGTGCCAGCAGAGCGACAGGGGTCACTGAAGCTTTCTTT.

CDR3 protein: CASSFLSISEQYF. The CDR3 bases are TGTGCCAGCAGTTTTTTGAGCATCTCCGAGCAGTACTTC. The J gene is TRBJ2-7, the V gene TRBV12-3 or TRBV12-4; D is uncertain. V was clipped by 3 bases and J by 6 bases, with 12 bases between them. The CDR3 is 13 residues long.

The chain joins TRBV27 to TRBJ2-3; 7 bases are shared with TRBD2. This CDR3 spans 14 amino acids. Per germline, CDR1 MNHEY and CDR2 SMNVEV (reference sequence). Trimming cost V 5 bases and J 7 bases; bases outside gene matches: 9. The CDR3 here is CASSPAGASYTQYF. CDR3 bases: TGTGCCAGCAGTCCGGCGGGAGCGAGTTATACGCAGTATTTT.

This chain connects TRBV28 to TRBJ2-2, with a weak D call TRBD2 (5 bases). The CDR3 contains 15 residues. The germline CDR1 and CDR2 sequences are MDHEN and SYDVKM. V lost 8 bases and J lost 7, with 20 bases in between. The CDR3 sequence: CASQGLIPFIGELFF. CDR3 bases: TGTGCCAGCCAAGGACTTATCCCCTTTATCGGGGAGCTGTTTTTT.

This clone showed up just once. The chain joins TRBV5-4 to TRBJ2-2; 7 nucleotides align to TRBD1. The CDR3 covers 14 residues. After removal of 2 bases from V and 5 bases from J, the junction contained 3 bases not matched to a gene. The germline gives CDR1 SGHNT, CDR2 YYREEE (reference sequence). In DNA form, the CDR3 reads TGTGCCAGCAGCTTCGGACAGGTTACCGGGGAGCTGTTTTTT. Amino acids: CASSFGQVTGELFF.

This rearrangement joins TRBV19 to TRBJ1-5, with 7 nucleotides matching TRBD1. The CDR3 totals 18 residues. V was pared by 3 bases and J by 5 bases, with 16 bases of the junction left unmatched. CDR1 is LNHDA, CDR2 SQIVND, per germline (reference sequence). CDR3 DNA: TGTGCCAGTAGTATTATGTCTTCGGCCAGGGGGTCCTATCAGCCCCAGCATTTT. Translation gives CASSIMSSARGSYQPQHF.

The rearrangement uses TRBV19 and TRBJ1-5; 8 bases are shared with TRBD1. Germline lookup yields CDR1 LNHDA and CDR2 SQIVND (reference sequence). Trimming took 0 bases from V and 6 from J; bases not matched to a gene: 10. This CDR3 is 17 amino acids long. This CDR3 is CASSIDATGTGGQPQHF. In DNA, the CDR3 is TGTGCCAGTAGTATAGATGCGACCGGGACAGGCGGTCAGCCCCAGCATTTT. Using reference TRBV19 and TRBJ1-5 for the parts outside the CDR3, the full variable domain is DGGITQSPKYLFRKEGQNVTLSCEQNLNHDAMYWYRQDPGQGLRLIYYSQIVNDFQKGDIAEGYSVSREKKESFPLTVTSAQKNPTAFYLCASSIDATGTGGQPQHFGDGTRLSIL.

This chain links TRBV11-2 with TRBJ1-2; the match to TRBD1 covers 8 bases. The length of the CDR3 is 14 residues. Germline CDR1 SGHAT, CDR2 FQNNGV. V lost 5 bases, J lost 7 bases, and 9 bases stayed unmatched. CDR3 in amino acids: CASSPPLDRVGYTF. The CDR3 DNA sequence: TGTGCCAGCAGCCCACCCCTGGACAGGGTTGGCTACACCTTC.

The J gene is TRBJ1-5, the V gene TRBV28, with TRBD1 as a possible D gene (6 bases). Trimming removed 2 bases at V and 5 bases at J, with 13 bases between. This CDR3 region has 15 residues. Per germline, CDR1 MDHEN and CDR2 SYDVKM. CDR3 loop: CASSLKTGSYQPQHF. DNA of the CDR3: TGTGCCAGCAGTTTAAAAACAGGGTCTTATCAGCCCCAGCATTTT.

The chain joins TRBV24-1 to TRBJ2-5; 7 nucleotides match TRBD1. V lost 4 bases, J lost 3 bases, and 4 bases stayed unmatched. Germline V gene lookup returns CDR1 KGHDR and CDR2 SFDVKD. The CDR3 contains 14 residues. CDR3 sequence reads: CATSDRGQEETQYF. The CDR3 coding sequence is TGTGCCACCAGTGACCGCGGACAGGAAGAGACCCAGTACTTC.

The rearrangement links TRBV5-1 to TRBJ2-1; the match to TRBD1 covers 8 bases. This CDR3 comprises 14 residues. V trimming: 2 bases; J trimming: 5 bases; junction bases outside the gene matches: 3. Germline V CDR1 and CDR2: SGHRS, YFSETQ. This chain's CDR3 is CASSLGDRHNEQFF. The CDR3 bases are TGCGCCAGCAGCTTAGGGGACAGGCACAATGAGCAGTTCTTC.

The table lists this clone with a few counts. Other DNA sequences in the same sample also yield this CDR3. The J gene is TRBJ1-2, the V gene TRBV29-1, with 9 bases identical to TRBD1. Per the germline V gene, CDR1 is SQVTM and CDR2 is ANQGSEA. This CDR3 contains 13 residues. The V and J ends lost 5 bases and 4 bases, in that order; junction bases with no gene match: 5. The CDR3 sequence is CSVKGTGIYGYTF. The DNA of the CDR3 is TGCAGCGTTAAAGGGACAGGGATCTATGGCTACACCTTC.

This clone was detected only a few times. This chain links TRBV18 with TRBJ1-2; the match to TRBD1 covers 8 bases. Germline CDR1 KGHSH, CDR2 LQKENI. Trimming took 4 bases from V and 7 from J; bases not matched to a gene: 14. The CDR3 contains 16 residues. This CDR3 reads CASSRVANQGASGYTF. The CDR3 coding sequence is TGTGCCAGCTCACGCGTCGCAAACCAGGGGGCGAGTGGCTACACCTTC. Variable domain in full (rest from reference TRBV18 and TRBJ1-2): NAGVMQNPRHLVRRRGQEARLRCSPMKGHSHVYWYRQLPEEGLKFMVYLQKENIIDESGMPKERFSAEFPKEGPSILRIQQVVRGDSAAYFCASSRVANQGASGYTFGSGTRLTVV.

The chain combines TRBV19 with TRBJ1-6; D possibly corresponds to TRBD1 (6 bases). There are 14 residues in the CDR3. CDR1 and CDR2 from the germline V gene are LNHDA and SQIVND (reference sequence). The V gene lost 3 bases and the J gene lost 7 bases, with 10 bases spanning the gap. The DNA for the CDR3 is TGTGCCAGTAGTATTGGGACACACAATTCACCCCTCCACTTT. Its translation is CASSIGTHNSPLHF.

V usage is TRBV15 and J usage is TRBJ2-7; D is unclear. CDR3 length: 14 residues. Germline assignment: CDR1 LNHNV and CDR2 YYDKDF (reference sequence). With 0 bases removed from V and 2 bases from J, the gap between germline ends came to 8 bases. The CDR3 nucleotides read TGTGCCACCAGCAGAGATAGTAGCACCTACGAGCAGTACTTC. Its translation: CATSRDSSTYEQYF.

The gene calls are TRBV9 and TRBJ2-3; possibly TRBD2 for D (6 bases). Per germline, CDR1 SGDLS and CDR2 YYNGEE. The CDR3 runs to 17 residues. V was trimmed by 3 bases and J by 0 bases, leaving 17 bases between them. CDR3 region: CASSGDSLGGSTDTQYF. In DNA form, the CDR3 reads TGTGCCAGCAGCGGCGACTCCCTGGGGGGAAGCACAGATACGCAGTATTTT.

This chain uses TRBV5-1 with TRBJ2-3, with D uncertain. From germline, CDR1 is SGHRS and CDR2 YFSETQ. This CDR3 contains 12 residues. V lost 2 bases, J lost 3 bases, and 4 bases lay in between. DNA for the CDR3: TGCGCCAGCAGCTTCGGGACAGATACGCAGTATTTT. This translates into CASSFGTDTQYF. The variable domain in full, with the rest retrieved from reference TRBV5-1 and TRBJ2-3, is KAGVTQTPRYLIKTRGQQVTLSCSPISGHRSVSWYQQTPGQGLQFLFEYFSETQRNKGNFPGRFSGRQFSNSRSEMNVSTLELGDSALYLCASSFGTDTQYFGPGTRLTVL.

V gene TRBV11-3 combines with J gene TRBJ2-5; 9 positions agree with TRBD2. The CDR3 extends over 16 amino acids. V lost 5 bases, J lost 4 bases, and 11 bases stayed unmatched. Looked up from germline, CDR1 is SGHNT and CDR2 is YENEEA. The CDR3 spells CASSVGGLSGGETQYF. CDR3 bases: TGTGCCAGCAGCGTCGGGGGCCTTAGCGGGGGAGAGACCCAGTACTTC.

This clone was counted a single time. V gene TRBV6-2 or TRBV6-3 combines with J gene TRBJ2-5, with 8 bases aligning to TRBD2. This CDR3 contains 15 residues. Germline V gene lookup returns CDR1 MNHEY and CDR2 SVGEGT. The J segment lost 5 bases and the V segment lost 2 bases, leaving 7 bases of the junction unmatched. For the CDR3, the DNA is TGTGCCAGCAGTTACGTCGGGGGGGCCCTGGAGACCCAGTACTTC. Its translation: CASSYVGGALETQYF.

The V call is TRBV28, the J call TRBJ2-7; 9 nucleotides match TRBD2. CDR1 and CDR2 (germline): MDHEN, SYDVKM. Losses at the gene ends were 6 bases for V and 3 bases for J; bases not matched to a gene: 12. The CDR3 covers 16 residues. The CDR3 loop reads CASSPLSGSKVYEQYF. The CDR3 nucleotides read TGTGCCAGCAGCCCTCTTAGCGGGAGCAAGGTCTACGAGCAGTACTTC.